Below are 7 T cell receptor beta chains sequenced from a single sample in a study of T cell responses to AZD1222 COVID-19 vaccine. Produced via immunoSEQ multiplex PCR; TCRdb's table is partial and in-frame only. The table records 130,000 to 150,000 clones, roughly nine tenths of them present only once. The sample was peripheral blood, taken 28 days after the second AZD1222 dose. The origin of the receptors is an adult who received the AZD1222 COVID-19 vaccine.

CDR3 nucleotides: TGTGCCAGCTTGCTGGGGGACACTGAAGCTTTCTTT. Amino acids: CASLLGDTEAFF. The chain carries TRBV13 and TRBJ1-1; possibly TRBD1 for D (5 bases). This CDR3 is built from 12 residues. The V end was cut by 8 bases, the J end by 3 bases, with 10 bases between. Germline V gives CDR1 PRHDT, CDR2 FYEKMQ (reference sequence).

The V gene is TRBV19, the J gene TRBJ2-2, with 7 bases that match TRBD2. J was trimmed by 0 bases and V by 3 bases; bases with no gene match: 7. The CDR3 is 17 residues long. The V gene's germline CDR1 is LNHDA and CDR2 SQIVND (reference sequence). In DNA, the CDR3 is TGTGCCAGTAGTATTCCGGGACTAAGCGCGAACACCGGGGAGCTGTTTTTT. Its protein product is CASSIPGLSANTGELFF.

The chain joins TRBV3-1 (or the pseudogene TRBV3-2) to TRBJ2-1; a weak D match, TRBD2 (6 bases). Germline-derived CDR1 and CDR2 are LGHDT and YNNKEL (reference sequence). V dropped 1 base and J dropped 2 bases, with 15 bases sitting between them. This CDR3 is built from 17 residues. CDR3 loop: CASSQGPGSIAYNEQFF. The CDR3 DNA follows: TGTGCCAGCAGCCAAGGTCCCGGGAGTATCGCCTACAATGAGCAGTTCTTC.

V gene TRBV5-6 combines with J gene TRBJ1-1; D is unresolved. Per the germline V gene, CDR1 is SGHDT and CDR2 is YYEEEE. The CDR3 runs 14 residues. V dropped 0 bases and J dropped 1 base, with 7 bases sitting between them. This CDR3 is CASSLVVRNTEAFF. The CDR3 bases are TGTGCCAGCAGCTTGGTGGTGAGGAACACTGAAGCTTTCTTT.

On this clone itself: One end of the junction does not line up with germline, which may come from a read error. The rearrangement uses TRBV12-3 or TRBV12-4 and TRBJ2-2, with D possibly matching TRBD1 (6 bases). The CDR3 spans 11 residues. The chain's CDR3 is CASSFTGYPLF. CDR3 DNA sequence: TGTGCCAGCAGTTTTACAGGGTATCCTCTCTTT.

As regards this clone: Additional DNA sequences in this sample encode the identical CDR3. The V and J genes are TRBV5-1 and TRBJ2-2, with D perhaps matching TRBD1 (5 bases). The CDR3 contains 15 residues. The germline CDR1 and CDR2 sequences are SGHRS and YFSETQ. Trimming removed 0 bases at V and 0 bases at J, with 6 bases between. DNA for the CDR3: TGCGCCAGCAGCTTGGGGACAACGAACACCGGGGAGCTGTTTTTT. Protein product: CASSLGTTNTGELFF.

J is TRBJ2-7 and V is TRBV9; TRBD2 agrees at 9 bases. The V gene's germline CDR1 is SGDLS and CDR2 YYNGEE. CDR3 length equals 12 residues. J was trimmed by 7 bases and V by 4 bases; bases with no gene match: 3. This chain's CDR3 is CASSTGLAEQYF. The CDR3 DNA sequence: TGTGCCAGCAGCACTGGACTAGCGGAGCAGTACTTC.